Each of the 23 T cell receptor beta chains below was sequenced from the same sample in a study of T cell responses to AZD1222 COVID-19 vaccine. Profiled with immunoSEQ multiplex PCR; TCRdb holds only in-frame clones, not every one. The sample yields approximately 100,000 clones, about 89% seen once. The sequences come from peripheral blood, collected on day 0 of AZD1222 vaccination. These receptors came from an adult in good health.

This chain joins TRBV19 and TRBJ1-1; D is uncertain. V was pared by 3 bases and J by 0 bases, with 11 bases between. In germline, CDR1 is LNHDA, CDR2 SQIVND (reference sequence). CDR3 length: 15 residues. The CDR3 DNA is TGTGCCAGTAGTATTGGGATGACGGTGAACACTGAAGCTTTCTTT. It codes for CASSIGMTVNTEAFF.

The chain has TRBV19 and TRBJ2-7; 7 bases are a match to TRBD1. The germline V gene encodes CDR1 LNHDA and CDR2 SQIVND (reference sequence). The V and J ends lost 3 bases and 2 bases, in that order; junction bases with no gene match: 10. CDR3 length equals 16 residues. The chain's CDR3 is CASSMAAGTAAYEQYF. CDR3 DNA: TGTGCCAGTAGTATGGCTGCTGGGACAGCTGCCTACGAGCAGTACTTC.

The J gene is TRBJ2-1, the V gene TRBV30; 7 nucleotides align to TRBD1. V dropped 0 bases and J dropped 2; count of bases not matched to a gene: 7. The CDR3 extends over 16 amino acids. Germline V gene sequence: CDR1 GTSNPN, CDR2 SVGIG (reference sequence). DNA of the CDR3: TGTGCCTGGAGTGTACAGGGGCGGTTAACCTACAATGAGCAGTTCTTC. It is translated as CAWSVQGRLTYNEQFF.

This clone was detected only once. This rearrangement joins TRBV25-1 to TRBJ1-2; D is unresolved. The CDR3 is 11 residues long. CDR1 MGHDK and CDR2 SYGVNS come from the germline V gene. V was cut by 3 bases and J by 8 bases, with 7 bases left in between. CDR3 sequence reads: CASSETRGYTF. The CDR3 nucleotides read TGTGCCAGCAGTGAGACACGGGGCTACACCTTC.

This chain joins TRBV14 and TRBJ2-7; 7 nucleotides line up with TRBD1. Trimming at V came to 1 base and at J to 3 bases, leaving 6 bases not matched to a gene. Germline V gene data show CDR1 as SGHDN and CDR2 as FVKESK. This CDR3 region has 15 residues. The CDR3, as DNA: TGTGCCAGCAGCCAAGTAGGGACAGCTATCTACGAGCAGTACTTC. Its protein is CASSQVGTAIYEQYF. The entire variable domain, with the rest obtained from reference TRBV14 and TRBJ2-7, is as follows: EAGVTQFPSHSVIEKGQTVTLRCDPISGHDNLYWYRRVMGKEIKFLLHFVKESKQDESGMPNNRFLAERTGGTYSTLKVQPAELEDSGVYFCASSQVGTAIYEQYFGPGTRLTVT.

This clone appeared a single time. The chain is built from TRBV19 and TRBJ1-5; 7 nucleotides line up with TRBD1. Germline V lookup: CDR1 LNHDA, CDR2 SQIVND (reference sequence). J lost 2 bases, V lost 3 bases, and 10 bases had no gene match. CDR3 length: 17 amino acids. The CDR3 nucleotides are TGTGCCAGTAGTATTCGTGAAGGGGGCTGGGGCAATCAGCCCCAGCATTTT. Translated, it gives CASSIREGGWGNQPQHF.

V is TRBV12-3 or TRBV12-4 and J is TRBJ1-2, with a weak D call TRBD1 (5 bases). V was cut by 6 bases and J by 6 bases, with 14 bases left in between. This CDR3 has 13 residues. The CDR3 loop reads CASRLGVKDGYTF. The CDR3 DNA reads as TGTGCCAGCAGACTAGGGGTAAAGGATGGCTACACCTTC.

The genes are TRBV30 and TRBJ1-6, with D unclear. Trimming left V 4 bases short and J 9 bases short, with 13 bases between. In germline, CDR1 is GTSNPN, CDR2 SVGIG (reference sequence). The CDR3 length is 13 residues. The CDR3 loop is CAWTGPKGSPLHF. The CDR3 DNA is TGTGCCTGGACCGGCCCGAAGGGTTCACCCCTCCACTTT.

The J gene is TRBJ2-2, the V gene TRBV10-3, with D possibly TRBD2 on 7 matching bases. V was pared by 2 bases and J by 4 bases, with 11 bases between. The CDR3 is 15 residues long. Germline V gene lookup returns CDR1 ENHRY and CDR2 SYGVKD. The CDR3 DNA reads TGTGCCATCAGTGAGAGGGGAGGGGGCACCGGGGAGCTGTTTTTT. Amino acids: CAISERGGGTGELFF.

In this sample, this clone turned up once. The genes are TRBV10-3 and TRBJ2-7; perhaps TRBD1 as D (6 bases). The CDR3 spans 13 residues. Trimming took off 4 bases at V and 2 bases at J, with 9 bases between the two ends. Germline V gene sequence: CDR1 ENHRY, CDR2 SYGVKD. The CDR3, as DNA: TGTGCCATCAGTGGTACAGGGCCCTACGAGCAGTACTTC. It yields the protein CAISGTGPYEQYF.

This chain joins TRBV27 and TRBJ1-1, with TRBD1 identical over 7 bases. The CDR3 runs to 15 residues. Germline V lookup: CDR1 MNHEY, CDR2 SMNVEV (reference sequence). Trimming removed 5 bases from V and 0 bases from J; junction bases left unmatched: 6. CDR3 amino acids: CASSTTTGLNTEAFF. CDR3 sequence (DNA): TGTGCCAGCAGTACTACGACAGGGCTGAACACTGAAGCTTTCTTT.

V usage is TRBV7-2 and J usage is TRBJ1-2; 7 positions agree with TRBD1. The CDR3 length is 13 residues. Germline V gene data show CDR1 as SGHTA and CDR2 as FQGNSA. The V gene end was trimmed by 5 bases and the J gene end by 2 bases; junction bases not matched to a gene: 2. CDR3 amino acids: CASSGTVNYGYTF. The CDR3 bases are TGTGCCAGCAGCGGGACAGTAAACTATGGCTACACCTTC.

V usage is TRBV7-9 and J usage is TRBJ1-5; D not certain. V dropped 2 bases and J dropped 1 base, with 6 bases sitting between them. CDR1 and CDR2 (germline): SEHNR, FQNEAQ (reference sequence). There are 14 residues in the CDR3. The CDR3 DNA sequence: TGTGCCAGCAGCTTATTAGGGAGCAATCAGCCCCAGCATTTT. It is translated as CASSLLGSNQPQHF. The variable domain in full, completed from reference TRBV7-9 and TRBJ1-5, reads DTGVSQNPRHKITKRGQNVTFRCDPISEHNRLYWYRQTLGQGPEFLTYFQNEAQLEKSRLLSDRFSAERPKGSFSTLEIQRTEQGDSAMYLCASSLLGSNQPQHFGDGTRLSIL.

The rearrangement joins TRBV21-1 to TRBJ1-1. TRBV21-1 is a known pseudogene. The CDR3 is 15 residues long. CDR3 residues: CASSKGRGDGTEAFF. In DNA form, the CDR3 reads TGTGCCAGCAGCAAAGGGAGGGGAGACGGCACTGAAGCTTTCTTT.

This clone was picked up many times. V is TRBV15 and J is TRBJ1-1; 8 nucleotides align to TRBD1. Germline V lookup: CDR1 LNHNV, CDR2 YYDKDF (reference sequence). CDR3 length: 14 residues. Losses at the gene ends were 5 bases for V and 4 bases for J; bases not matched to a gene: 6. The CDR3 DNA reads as TGTGCCACCAGCCCCAGAGGACAGGGCACTGAAGCTTTCTTT. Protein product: CATSPRGQGTEAFF.

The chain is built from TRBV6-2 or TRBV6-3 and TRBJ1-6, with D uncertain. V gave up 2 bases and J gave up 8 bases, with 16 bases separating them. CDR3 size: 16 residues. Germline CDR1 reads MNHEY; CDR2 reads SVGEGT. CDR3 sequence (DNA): TGTGCCAGCAGTTACGATCCCTGGACTGATGATTCACCCCTCCACTTT. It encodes CASSYDPWTDDSPLHF.

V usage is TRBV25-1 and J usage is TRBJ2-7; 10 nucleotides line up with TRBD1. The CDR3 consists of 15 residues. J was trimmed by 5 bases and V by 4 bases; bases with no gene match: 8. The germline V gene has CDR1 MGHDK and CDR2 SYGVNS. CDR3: CASSASGQGRHEQYF. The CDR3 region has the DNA TGTGCCAGCAGTGCGTCGGGACAGGGGAGGCACGAGCAGTACTTC.

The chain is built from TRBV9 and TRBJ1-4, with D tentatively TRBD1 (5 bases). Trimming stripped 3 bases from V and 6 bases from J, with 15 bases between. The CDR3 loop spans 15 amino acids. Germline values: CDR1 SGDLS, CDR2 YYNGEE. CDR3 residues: CASSGSGRDYEKLFF. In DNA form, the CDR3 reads TGTGCCAGCAGCGGGTCAGGGAGAGATTATGAAAAACTGTTTTTT.

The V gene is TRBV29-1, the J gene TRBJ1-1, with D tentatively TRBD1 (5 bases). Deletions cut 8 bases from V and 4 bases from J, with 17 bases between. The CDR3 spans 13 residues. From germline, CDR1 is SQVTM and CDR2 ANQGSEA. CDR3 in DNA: TGCAGCTCATCGAGGGGATTTGGCACTGAAGCTTTCTTT. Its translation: CSSSRGFGTEAFF. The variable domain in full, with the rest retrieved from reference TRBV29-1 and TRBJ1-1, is SAVISQKPSRDICQRGTSLTIQCQVDSQVTMMFWYRQQPGQSLTLIATANQGSEATYESGFVIDKFPISRPNLTFSTLTVSNMSPEDSSIYLCSSSRGFGTEAFFGQGTRLTVV.

Written as DNA, the CDR3 is TGTGCCAGCAGCTCGAACCGACCCTCCTACGAGCAGTACTTC. Translation: CASSSNRPSYEQYF. The V call is TRBV7-2, the J call TRBJ2-7; D remains unclear. Trimming removed 4 bases at V and 0 bases at J, with 10 bases between. CDR3 size: 14 residues. Looked up from germline, CDR1 is SGHTA and CDR2 is FQGNSA.

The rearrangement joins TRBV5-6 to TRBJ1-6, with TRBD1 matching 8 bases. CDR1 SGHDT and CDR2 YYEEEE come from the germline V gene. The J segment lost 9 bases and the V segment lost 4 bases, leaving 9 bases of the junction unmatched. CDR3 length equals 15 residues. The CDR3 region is CASSAVDRVPSPLHF. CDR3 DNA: TGTGCCAGCAGCGCCGTGGACAGGGTTCCTTCACCCCTCCACTTT.

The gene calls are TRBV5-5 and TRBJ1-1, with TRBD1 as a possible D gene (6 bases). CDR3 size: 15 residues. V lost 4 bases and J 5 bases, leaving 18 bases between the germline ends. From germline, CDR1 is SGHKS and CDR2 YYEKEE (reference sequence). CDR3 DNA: TGTGCCAGCAGCGGGAGGGGGTTGGCCCCTACTGAAGCTTTCTTT. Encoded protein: CASSGRGLAPTEAFF.

As DNA, the CDR3 is TGTGCCAGCAGCTATACAGGGGCGACCAATCAGCCCCAGCATTTT. Amino acid sequence: CASSYTGATNQPQHF. The chain carries TRBV5-5 and TRBJ1-5, with 7 bases lining up with TRBD1. The CDR3 runs to 15 residues. The J segment lost 3 bases and the V segment lost 3 bases, leaving 6 bases of the junction unmatched. CDR1 SGHKS and CDR2 YYEKEE come from the germline V gene (reference sequence).